The T cell receptor beta chain described here comes from a study of beta chain features in type 1 diabetes. Study results and limitations: Within each of all four CD4+ subsets, Type 1 diabetes patients had TCRB CDR3s that were moderately but significantly shorter.

CDR1 SQVTM and CDR2 ANQGSEA come from the germline V gene. This CDR3 has 12 amino acids. Many counts were recorded for this clone. Its antigen is currently unknown. The entirety of the isolated RNA underwent reverse transcription, so expressed TCRB transcripts were sequenced. The table came from immunoSEQ multiplex PCR; TCRdb's copy has only in-frame clones and leaves some out. The profile covers roughly 150,000 clones, with around 8% appearing a single time and over 0.45% taken by the ten largest. The sequence was obtained from a woman between 18 and 29 years old with type 1 diabetes. This chain links TRBV29-1 with TRBJ1-5, with 8 bases aligning to TRBD1. Specimen: central memory CD4+ T cells from blood. In nucleotides, the CDR3 is TGCGCGACAGGGGAAATGAGTCAGCCCCAGCATTTT. The encoded protein is CATGEMSQPQHF.